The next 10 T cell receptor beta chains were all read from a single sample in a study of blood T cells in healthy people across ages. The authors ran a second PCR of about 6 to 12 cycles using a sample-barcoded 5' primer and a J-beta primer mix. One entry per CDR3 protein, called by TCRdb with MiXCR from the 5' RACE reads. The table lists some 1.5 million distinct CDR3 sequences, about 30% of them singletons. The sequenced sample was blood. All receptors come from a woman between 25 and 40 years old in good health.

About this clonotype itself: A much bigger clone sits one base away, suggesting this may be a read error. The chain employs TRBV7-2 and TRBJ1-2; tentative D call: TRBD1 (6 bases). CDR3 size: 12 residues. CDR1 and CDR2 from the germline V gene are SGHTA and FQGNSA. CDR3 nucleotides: TGTGCCGGCAGTACAGGGAACTATGGCTACACCTTC. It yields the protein CAGSTGNYGYTF.

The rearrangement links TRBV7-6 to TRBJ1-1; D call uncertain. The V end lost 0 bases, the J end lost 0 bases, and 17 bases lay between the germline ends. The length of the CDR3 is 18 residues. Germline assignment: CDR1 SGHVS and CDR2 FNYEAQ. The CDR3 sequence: CASSLATLGPSMNTEAFF. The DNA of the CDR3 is TGTGCCAGCAGCTTAGCGACACTAGGTCCCAGCATGAACACTGAAGCTTTCTTT.

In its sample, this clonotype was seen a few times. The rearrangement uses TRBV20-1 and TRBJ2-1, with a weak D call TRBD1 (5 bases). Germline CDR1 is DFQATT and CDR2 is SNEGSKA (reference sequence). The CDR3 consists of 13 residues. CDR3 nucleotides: TGCAGCGTCGGTCAGGGTACCTACAATGAGCAGTTCTTC. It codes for CSVGQGTYNEQFF.

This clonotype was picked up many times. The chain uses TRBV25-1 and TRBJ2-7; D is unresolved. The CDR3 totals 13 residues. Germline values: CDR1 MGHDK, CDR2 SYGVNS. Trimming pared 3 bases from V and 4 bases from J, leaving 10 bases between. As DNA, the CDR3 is TGTGCCAGCAGTGATACGGTTTTATACGAGCAGTACTTC. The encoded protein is CASSDTVLYEQYF.

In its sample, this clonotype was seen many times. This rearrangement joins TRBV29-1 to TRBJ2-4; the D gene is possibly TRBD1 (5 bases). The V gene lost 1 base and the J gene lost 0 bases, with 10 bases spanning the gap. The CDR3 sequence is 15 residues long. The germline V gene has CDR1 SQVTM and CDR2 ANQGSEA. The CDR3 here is CSVEGGILAKNIQYF. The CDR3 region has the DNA TGCAGCGTTGAAGGGGGCATTCTAGCCAAAAACATTCAGTACTTC.

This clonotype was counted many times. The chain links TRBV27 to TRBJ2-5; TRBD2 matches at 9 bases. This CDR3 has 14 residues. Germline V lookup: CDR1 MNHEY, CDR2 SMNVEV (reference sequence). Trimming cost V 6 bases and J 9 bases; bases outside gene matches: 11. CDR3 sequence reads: CASSLGVAGVAQYF. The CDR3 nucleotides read TGTGCCAGCAGCCTTGGGGTAGCGGGGGTAGCCCAGTACTTC.

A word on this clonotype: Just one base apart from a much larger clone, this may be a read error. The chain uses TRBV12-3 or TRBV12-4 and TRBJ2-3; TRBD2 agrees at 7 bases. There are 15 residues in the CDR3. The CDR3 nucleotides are TGTGCCAGCAGTTCGCAAGCGGGGAACACAGATTCGCAGTATTTT. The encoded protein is CASSSQAGNTDSQYF.

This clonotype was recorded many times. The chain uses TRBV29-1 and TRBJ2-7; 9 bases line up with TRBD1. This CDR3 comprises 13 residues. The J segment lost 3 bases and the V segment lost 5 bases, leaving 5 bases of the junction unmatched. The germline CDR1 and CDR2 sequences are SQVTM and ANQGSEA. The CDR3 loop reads CSVSGTGRYEQYF. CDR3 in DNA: TGCAGCGTTTCCGGGACAGGGCGCTACGAGCAGTACTTC.

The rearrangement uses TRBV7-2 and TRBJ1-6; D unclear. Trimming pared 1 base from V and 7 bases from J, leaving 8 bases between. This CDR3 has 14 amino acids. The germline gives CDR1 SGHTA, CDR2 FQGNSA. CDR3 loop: CASSLVARNSPLHF. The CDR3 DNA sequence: TGTGCCAGCAGCTTAGTGGCCCGGAATTCACCCCTCCACTTT.

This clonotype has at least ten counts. The CDR3 region has the DNA TGCAGTGCTAATCCCGGGACTAGCGGGCAGACCGCCTACGAGCAGTACTTC. It is translated as CSANPGTSGQTAYEQYF. This chain connects TRBV20-1 to TRBJ2-7; 12 nucleotides line up with TRBD2. CDR3 length: 17 amino acids. The ends lost 4 bases at V and 2 bases at J; junction bases unmatched: 12. CDR1 DFQATT and CDR2 SNEGSKA come from the germline V gene (reference sequence).